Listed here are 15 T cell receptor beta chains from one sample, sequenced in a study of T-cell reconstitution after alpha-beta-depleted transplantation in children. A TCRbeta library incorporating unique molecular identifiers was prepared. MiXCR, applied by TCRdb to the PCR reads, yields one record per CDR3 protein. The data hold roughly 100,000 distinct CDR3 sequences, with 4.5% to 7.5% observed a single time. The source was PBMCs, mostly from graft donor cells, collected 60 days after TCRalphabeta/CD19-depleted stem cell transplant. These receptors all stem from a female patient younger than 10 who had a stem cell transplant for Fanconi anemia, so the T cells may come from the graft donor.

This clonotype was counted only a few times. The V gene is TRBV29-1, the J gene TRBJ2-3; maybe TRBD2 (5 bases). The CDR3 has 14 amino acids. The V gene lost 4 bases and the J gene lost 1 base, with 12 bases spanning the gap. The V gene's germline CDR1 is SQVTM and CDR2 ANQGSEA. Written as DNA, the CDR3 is TGCAGCGTTGGGTGGCTAGCAGGCACAGATACGCAGTATTTT. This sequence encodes CSVGWLAGTDTQYF.

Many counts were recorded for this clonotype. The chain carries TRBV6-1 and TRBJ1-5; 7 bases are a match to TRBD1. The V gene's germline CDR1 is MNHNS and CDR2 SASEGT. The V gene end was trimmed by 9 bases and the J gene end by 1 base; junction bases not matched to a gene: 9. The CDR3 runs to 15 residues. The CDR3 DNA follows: TGTGCCAGTAGTCCCACAGGGGTGAGCAATCAGCCCCAGCATTTT. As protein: CASSPTGVSNQPQHF.

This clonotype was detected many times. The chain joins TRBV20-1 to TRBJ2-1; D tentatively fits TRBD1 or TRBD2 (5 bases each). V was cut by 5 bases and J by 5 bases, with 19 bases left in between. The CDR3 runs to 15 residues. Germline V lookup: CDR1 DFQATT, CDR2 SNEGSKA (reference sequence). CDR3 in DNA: TGCAGTGCTGAGAAAGGGGTAGTGGGGGACAATGAGCAGTTCTTC. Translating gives CSAEKGVVGDNEQFF.

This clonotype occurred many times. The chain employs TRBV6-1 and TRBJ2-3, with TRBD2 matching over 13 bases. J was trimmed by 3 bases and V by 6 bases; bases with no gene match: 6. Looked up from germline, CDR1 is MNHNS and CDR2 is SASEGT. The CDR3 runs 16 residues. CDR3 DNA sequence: TGTGCCAGCAGCCGGGGACTAGCGGGATTAACAGATACGCAGTATTTT. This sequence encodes CASSRGLAGLTDTQYF.

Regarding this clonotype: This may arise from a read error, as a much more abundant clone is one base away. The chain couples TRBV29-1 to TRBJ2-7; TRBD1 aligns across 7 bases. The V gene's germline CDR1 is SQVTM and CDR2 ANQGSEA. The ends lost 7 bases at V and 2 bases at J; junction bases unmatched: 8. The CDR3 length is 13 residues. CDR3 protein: CSATTGPTYEQYF. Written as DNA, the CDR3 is TGCAGCGCGACGACAGGGCCTACCTACGAGCAGTACTTC.

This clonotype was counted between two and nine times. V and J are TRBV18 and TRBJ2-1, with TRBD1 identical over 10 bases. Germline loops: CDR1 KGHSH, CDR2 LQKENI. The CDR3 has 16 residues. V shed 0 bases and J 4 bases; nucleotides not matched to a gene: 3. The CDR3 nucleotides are TGTGCCAGCTCACCACCCGGGACAGGGGTATACAATGAGCAGTTCTTC. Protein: CASSPPGTGVYNEQFF.

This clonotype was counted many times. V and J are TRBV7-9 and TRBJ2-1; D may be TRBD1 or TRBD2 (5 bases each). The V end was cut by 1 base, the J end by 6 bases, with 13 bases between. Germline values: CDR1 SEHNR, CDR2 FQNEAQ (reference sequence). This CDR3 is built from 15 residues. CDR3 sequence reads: CASSLVGTPGNEQFF. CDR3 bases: TGTGCCAGCAGCTTAGTAGGGACCCCTGGCAATGAGCAGTTCTTC.

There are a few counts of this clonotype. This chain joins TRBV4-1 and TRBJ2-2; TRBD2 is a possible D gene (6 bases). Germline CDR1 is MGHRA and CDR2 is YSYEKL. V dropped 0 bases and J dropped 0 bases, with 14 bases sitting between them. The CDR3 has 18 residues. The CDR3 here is CASSQDRFQRANTGELFF. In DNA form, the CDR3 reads TGCGCCAGCAGCCAAGATCGTTTTCAGCGGGCGAACACCGGGGAGCTGTTTTTT.

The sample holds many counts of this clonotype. CDR3: CASSIGPTNEKLFF. CDR3 nucleotide sequence: TGTGCCAGCAGCATCGGACCAACTAATGAAAAACTGTTTTTT. This sequence joins TRBV28 and TRBJ1-4; D gene unclear. This CDR3 contains 14 residues. The germline gives CDR1 MDHEN, CDR2 SYDVKM. The V end lost 6 bases, the J end lost 0 bases, and 8 bases lay between the germline ends.

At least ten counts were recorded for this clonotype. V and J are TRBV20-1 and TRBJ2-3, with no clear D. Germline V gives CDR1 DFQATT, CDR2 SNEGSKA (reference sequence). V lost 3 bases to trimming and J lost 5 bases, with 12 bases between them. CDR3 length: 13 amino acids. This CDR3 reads CSASRSSRDTQYF. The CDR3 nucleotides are TGCAGTGCTAGCCGGTCGAGTAGAGATACGCAGTATTTT.

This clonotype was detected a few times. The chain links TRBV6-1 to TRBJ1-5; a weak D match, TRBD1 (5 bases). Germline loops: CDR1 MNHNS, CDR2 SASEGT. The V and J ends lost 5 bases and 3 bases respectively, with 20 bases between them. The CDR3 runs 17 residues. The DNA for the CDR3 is TGTGCCAGCAGTCCCGAATACAGGAACCCCAACAATCAGCCCCAGCATTTT. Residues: CASSPEYRNPNNQPQHF.

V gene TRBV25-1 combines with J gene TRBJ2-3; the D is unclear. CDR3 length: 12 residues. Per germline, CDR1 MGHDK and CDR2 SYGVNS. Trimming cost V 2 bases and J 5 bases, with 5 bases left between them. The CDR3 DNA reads TGTGCCAGCAGTGAAAGGGAAGATACGCAGTATTTT. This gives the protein CASSEREDTQYF.

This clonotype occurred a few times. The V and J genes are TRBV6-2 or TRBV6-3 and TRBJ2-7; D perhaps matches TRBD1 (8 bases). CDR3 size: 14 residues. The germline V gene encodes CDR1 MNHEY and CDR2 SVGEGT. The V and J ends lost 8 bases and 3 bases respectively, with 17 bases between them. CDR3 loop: CASGKQGEGYEQYF. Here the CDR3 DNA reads TGTGCCAGCGGCAAACAGGGGGAGGGCTACGAGCAGTACTTC.

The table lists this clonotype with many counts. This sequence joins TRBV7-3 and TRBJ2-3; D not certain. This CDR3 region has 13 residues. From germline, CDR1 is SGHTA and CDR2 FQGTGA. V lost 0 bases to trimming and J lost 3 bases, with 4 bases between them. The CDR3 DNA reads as TGTGCCAGCAGCTTAACGTGGACAGATACGCAGTATTTT. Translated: CASSLTWTDTQYF.

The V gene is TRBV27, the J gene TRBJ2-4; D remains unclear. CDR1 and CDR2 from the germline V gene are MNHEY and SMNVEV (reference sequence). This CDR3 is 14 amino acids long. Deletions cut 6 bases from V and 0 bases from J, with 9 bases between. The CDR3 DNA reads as TGTGCCAGCAGACCGGGTTTAGCCAAAAACATTCAGTACTTC. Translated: CASRPGLAKNIQYF.